The rows below give T cell receptor beta chains drawn from one sample of a study of OX40 agonist ivuxolimab in advanced cancers. Libraries were prepared by immunoSEQ multiplex PCR; TCRdb keeps only in-frame clonotypes and omits some of them. This sample yields approximately 20,000 clones, of which around 77% are seen a single time; approximately 16% belongs to the top ten. This material consisted of CD4+ or CD8+ T cells sorted from blood, taken in a trial of the OX40 agonist ivuxolimab. The receptor set was obtained from an adult with an advanced solid tumor such as melanoma, head and neck, liver or kidney cancer. The CDR3 runs from the conserved cysteine through the conserved F or W. The D gene is left open where the match is weak. Size values are once, few and many counts, or a class for expanded clones, and some rows have none.

>once|TRBV10-3|TRBJ1-2|.
CATQDRNYGYTF
TGTGCCACACAGGACAGAAACTATGGCTACACCTTC
>.|TRBV7-9|TRBJ2-1|TRBD2
CASSLAAGGYNEQFF
TGTGCCAGCAGCTTAGCAGCGGGGGGCTACAATGAGCAGTTCTTC
>.|TRBV9|TRBJ2-5|TRBD2
CASSPRVGSGVETQYF
TGTGCCAGCAGCCCCCGAGTAGGTAGCGGGGTGGAGACCCAGTACTTC
>.|TRBV2|TRBJ1-1|TRBD1
CASPRGAGGFMNTEAFF
TGTGCCAGCCCGAGGGGGGCAGGGGGATTCATGAACACTGAAGCTTTCTTT
>once|TRBV4-3|TRBJ1-3|TRBD1
CASSPPGADRGGHTIYF
TGCGCCAGCAGCCCCCCTGGCGCGGACAGGGGTGGGCACACCATATATTTT
>.|TRBV29-1|TRBJ1-2|TRBD1
CSGGTGPAGGYTF
TGCAGCGGTGGGACAGGGCCGGCGGGGGGCTACACCTTC
>.|TRBV5-5|TRBJ2-7|.
CASSLQTREQYF
TGTGCCAGCAGCTTACAGACGAGGGAGCAGTACTTC
>medium-sized|TRBV5-8|TRBJ2-5|.
CASSQVAIFIEETQYF
TGTGCCAGCTCCCAGGTGGCAATTTTTATCGAAGAGACCCAGTACTTC
>medium-sized|TRBV12-5|TRBJ1-6|TRBD1
CARWDRPLHF
TGTGCTAGGTGGGACAGACCCCTCCACTTT
>once|TRBV7-9|TRBJ2-3|.
CASSLFGTDTQYF
TGTGCCAGCAGCTTGTTCGGGACAGATACGCAGTATTTT
>.|TRBV29-1|TRBJ1-2|.
CSVERGVYGYTF
TGCAGCGTTGAAAGGGGGGTTTACGGCTACACCTTC
>.|TRBV21-1|TRBJ2-7|.
CASSKGGGSYEQYF
TGTGCCAGCAGCAAAGGAGGAGGGAGTTACGAGCAGTACTTC
>.|TRBV6-1|TRBJ1-5|.
CASSDATNQPQHF
TGTGCCAGCAGTGATGCCACGAACCAGCCCCAGCATTTT
>.|TRBV7-9|TRBJ2-2|.
CASNGRGDTGELFF
TGTGCCAGCAACGGCAGAGGGGACACCGGGGAGCTGTTTTTT
>.|TRBV29-1|TRBJ2-2|TRBD1
CSVNRGTNTGELFF
TGCAGCGTTAACAGGGGCACGAACACCGGGGAGCTGTTTTTT
>.|TRBV29-1|TRBJ2-1|.
CSVLDYNEQFF
TGCAGCGTTCTGGACTACAATGAGCAGTTCTTC
>.|TRBV7-9|TRBJ2-1|.
CASSSRLDSYNEQFF
TGTGCCAGCAGCTCCCGGTTGGATTCCTACAATGAGCAGTTCTTC
>medium-sized|TRBV11-3|TRBJ1-4|TRBD1
CASSSGQASPTNEKLFF
TGTGCCAGCAGCTCGGGACAGGCTTCGCCAACTAATGAAAAACTGTTTTTT